The 16 T cell receptor beta chains presented below share a single source sample, sequenced in a study of T cells in women clearing cervical HPV infection (dated by TCRdb to the late 2010s). Libraries came from the immunoSEQ multiplex PCR assay. The immuneACCESS repertoire file appears here via TCRdb, limited to in-frame rearrangements. These files lack a portion of the clones; in checked studies, under half of the deficit traces to unresolved V genes, and the cause of the others is not known. The table for this sample shows some 31,000 clones. Of the sample, roughly 1.4% is held by the ten largest clones. The specimen was blood buffy coat. Receptors were obtained from a woman between 18 and 70 years old with a cervical HPV16 infection that either progressed to CIN3+ or cleared (not recorded which).

In regard to this clone: The read ends 3 residues early relative to the CDR3; the germline J gene fills the gap. V is TRBV7-7 and J is TRBJ2-3; D is perhaps TRBD2 (6 bases). V lost 3 bases and J lost 3, with 10 bases in between. The CDR3 spans 14 residues. CDR1 and CDR2 (germline): SSHAT, FNYEAQ (reference sequence). The CDR3 is CASSLDRGTDTQYF. CDR3 DNA, as far as it was read: TGTGCCAGCAGCTTGGACCGGGGGACAGATACG.

Details on this clone: The read ends 3 residues before the CDR3 terminus; that terminus is restored from the germline J gene. V and J are TRBV6-1 and TRBJ2-5; 10 nucleotides line up with TRBD2. Germline assignment: CDR1 MNHNS and CDR2 SASEGT. This CDR3 has 15 residues. Trimming removed 4 bases from V and 4 bases from J; junction bases left unmatched: 6. The CDR3 bases that were read are TGTGCCAGCAGTGCGGTACTAGCGGGGAGAGAGACC. Translating gives CASSAVLAGRET. The complete CDR3 sequence is CASSAVLAGRETQYF.

About this clone itself: Coverage ceases 3 residues before the CDR3 finishes, and the germline J gene fills in the end. The rearrangement joins TRBV19 to TRBJ2-3, with a possible D match to TRBD1 (5 bases). The CDR3 spans 14 residues. Germline V CDR1 and CDR2: LNHDA, SQIVND (reference sequence). V lost 8 bases and J 1 base, leaving 13 bases between the germline ends. This CDR3 reads CASSRGDRTDTQYF. CDR3 DNA (partial): TGTGCCAGTTCTAGGGGCGATCGCACAGATACG.

As to this clone: Coverage ceases 3 residues before the CDR3 finishes, and the germline J gene fills in the end. The chain links TRBV19 to TRBJ1-5, with 10 bases identical to TRBD1. Germline V gene sequence: CDR1 LNHDA, CDR2 SQIVND (reference sequence). The CDR3 has 15 amino acids. J gave up 5 bases and V 5 bases, and 6 bases lay outside the gene matches. The sequenced part of the CDR3 DNA is TGTGCCAGTAGTTGGACAGGGGGTTCGGATCAGCCC. Translation: CASSWTGGSDQP. From start to end, the CDR3 is CASSWTGGSDQPQHF.

Remarks on this clone: The read ends 3 residues early relative to the CDR3; the germline J gene fills the gap. The rearrangement uses TRBV2 and TRBJ2-5; D ambiguous. The V end was cut by 4 bases, the J end by 4 bases, with 10 bases between. The CDR3 extends over 13 amino acids. Germline V gene lookup returns CDR1 SNHLY and CDR2 FYNNEI. CDR3 bases read: TGTGCCAGCAGTGTAGTAGGGTTAGAGACC. Translation gives CASSVVGLET. The entire CDR3 protein reads CASSVVGLETQYF.

Remarks on this clone: The DNA ends 3 residues before the CDR3 does, and the rest of the CDR3 is filled in from the germline J gene. The chain uses TRBV2 and TRBJ2-3, with a possible D match to TRBD2 (6 bases). The germline gives CDR1 SNHLY, CDR2 FYNNEI. There are 14 residues in the CDR3. V lost 4 bases to trimming and J lost 4 bases, with 12 bases between them. Incomplete CDR3 DNA: TGTGCCAGCAGTGTGGGGGACTCTGCAGATACG. Residues: CASSVGDSADT. In full, the CDR3 reads CASSVGDSADTQYF.

Points on this clone: The CDR3 goes on 3 residues after the read ends, and that part is filled in from the germline J gene. This chain uses TRBV7-6 with TRBJ2-3, with TRBD2 as a possible D gene (7 bases). Germline CDR1 reads SGHVS; CDR2 reads FNYEAQ. The length of the CDR3 is 13 residues. Incomplete CDR3 DNA: TGTGCCAGCTGGAGGGGGGGCCGAGAGACG. Its protein is CASWRGGRET. The entire CDR3 protein is CASWRGGRETQYF.

In the case of this clone: The read finishes 3 residues shy of the CDR3 end, and the germline J gene is used to complete it. This chain links TRBV30 with TRBJ2-1; TRBD1 aligns across 7 bases. The length of the CDR3 is 15 residues. The trim removed 1 base at V and 8 bases at J, leaving 11 bases unmatched. CDR1 is GTSNPN and CDR2 is SVGIG in the germline V gene (reference sequence). The part of the CDR3 DNA that was read is TGTGCCTGGAGTGGCCAAATTGACAGGGCCGATGAG. This gives the protein CAWSGQIDRADE. In full, the CDR3 is CAWSGQIDRADEQFF.

Details on this clone: The DNA ends 3 residues before the CDR3 does, and the rest of the CDR3 is filled in from the germline J gene. The genes are TRBV7-6 and TRBJ2-3, with TRBD1 as a possible D gene (5 bases). Per germline, CDR1 SGHVS and CDR2 FNYEAQ. The CDR3 is 14 residues long. Partial CDR3 DNA: TGTGCCAGCAGCTTAGCGTCAGGGTCGGAGACG. It yields the protein CASSLASGSET. The entire CDR3 sequence reads CASSLASGSETQYF. The full variable domain, completed using reference TRBV7-6 and TRBJ2-3, is GAGVSQSPRYKVTKRGQDVALRCDPISGHVSLYWYRQALGQGPEFLTYFNYEAQQDKSGLPNDRFSAERPEGSISTLTIQRTEQRDSAMYRCASSLASGSETQYFGPGTRLTVL.

A remark on this clone: The sequence runs out 3 residues before the end of the CDR3; the remainder is reconstructed from the germline J gene. The chain couples TRBV7-3 to TRBJ2-2; no definite D call. The length of the CDR3 is 14 residues. The V and J ends lost 0 bases and 3 bases respectively, with 5 bases between them. Germline V gene sequence: CDR1 SGHTA, CDR2 FQGTGA. The sequenced CDR3 bases are TGTGCCAGCAGCTTAACCGTTCACACCGGGGAG. This gives the protein CASSLTVHTGE. The whole CDR3 reads CASSLTVHTGELFF.

Details on this clone: Read coverage stops 3 residues before the CDR3 terminus; the germline J gene supplies the remainder. This chain joins TRBV18 and TRBJ1-5; D possibly corresponds to TRBD1 (5 bases). V was shortened by 5 bases and J by 4 bases, with 12 bases between the two germline ends. Per the germline V gene, CDR1 is KGHSH and CDR2 is LQKENI. This CDR3 is 14 amino acids long. Incomplete CDR3 DNA: TGTGCCAGCTCAGCAGGGATGGGGAATCAGCCC. Its protein is CASSAGMGNQP. The full-length CDR3 reads as CASSAGMGNQPQHF.

Concerning this clone: The read terminates 3 residues before the CDR3 end, so the remaining end is supplied by the germline J gene. This sequence joins TRBV5-1 and TRBJ1-4; 11 bases agree with TRBD1. The CDR3 runs to 15 residues. V shed 0 bases, J shed 8 bases, and the junction held 3 bases outside the gene matches. CDR1 is SGHRS and CDR2 is YFSETQ in the germline V gene. Partial CDR3 DNA: TGCGCCAGCAGCTTGGAAGGGACAGGGGGGGAAAAA. This encodes CASSLEGTGGEK. The whole CDR3 is CASSLEGTGGEKLFF. Full variable domain (rest looked up from reference TRBV5-1 and TRBJ1-4): KAGVTQTPRYLIKTRGQQVTLSCSPISGHRSVSWYQQTPGQGLQFLFEYFSETQRNKGNFPGRFSGRQFSNSRSEMNVSTLELGDSALYLCASSLEGTGGEKLFFGSGTQLSVL.

Turning to this clone: The read ends 3 residues before the CDR3 terminus; that terminus is restored from the germline J gene. The rearrangement uses TRBV30 and TRBJ1-5; D perhaps matches TRBD1 (5 bases). From germline, CDR1 is GTSNPN and CDR2 SVGIG (reference sequence). The CDR3 runs 13 residues. V lost 7 bases and J 3 bases, leaving 13 bases between the germline ends. The CDR3 reads CALGRQLNQPQHF. Incomplete CDR3 DNA: TGTGCCTTAGGGCGACAGCTCAATCAGCCC.

With regard to this clone: Sequencing ends 3 residues short of the CDR3 end; the germline J gene provides the rest. The rearrangement links TRBV10-1 to TRBJ1-6; D remains unclear. This CDR3 has 13 amino acids. Germline CDR1 is WNHNN and CDR2 is SYGVQD (reference sequence). Trimming cost V 11 bases and J 2 bases, with 10 bases left between them. CDR3 DNA (partial): TGCGCCTCGCGTGACACCTATAATTCACCC. This codes for CASRDTYNSP. The full-length CDR3 reads as CASRDTYNSPLHF.

Concerning this clone: With the read ending 3 residues before the CDR3 end, the germline J gene is used to fill in that end. The chain links TRBV18 to TRBJ2-1; possibly TRBD2 for D (6 bases). Germline lookup yields CDR1 KGHSH and CDR2 LQKENI. The CDR3 is 15 residues long. Trimming cost V 6 bases and J 0 bases, with 12 bases left between them. CDR3 region: CASSPSVSSYNEQFF. The part of the CDR3 DNA that was read is TGTGCCAGCTCTCCTAGCGTCAGCTCCTACAATGAG.

In regard to this clone: The CDR3 end lies 3 residues beyond the end of the read and is filled in from the germline J gene. The chain carries TRBV18 and TRBJ1-5, with 9 bases that match TRBD1. The CDR3 spans 15 residues. Germline V gene data show CDR1 as KGHSH and CDR2 as LQKENI. The V and J ends lost 3 bases and 7 bases, in that order; junction bases with no gene match: 7. The CDR3 is CASSPRGQGNQPQHF. The sequenced CDR3 bases are TGTGCCAGCTCACCCCGGGGACAGGGTAACCAGCCC.